This T cell receptor (beta chain) is from a study of T cell responses to AZD1222 COVID-19 vaccine. Study-level results: Most donors were white British and more were female, and clonal diversity was possibly underestimated. As reported, nearly half of all spike-specific TCRs target variant regions that are unmutated.

The CDR3 sequence is 17 residues long. The junction had 6 bases not matched to a gene; V was cut back by 0 bases and J by 4 bases. From germline, CDR1 is SGHTS and CDR2 YDEGEE. The assay was immunoSEQ multiplex PCR, and TCRdb's table has in-frame clones only and misses some. The profile shows some 96,000 clones, about 89% of them singletons. In the case of this clone: The antigen is undetermined.

The sequence derives from an adult in good health. J is TRBJ2-1 and V is TRBV5-8, with 11 bases fitting TRBD2. The material sequenced was peripheral blood, taken on day 0 of MenACWY control vaccination. The CDR3 DNA sequence: TGTGCCAGCAGCTTGGGCTTCGGGACTAGCGGTTACAATGAGCAGTTCTTC. It is translated as CASSLGFGTSGYNEQFF.